This T cell receptor beta chain is drawn from a study of cytomegalovirus exposure and HLA in healthy donors. Findings and limits, study-wide: In terms of immune exposure information, only CMV serostatus was available.

About this clone: What it binds is not known.

The germline V gene has CDR1 MNHEY and CDR2 SVGAGI. J lost 10 bases, V lost 8 bases, and 11 bases had no gene match. There are 13 residues in the CDR3. PCR involved 60 Vbeta and 13 Jbeta primers. Generated by immunoSEQ multiplex PCR, the TCRdb table keeps only in-frame clones and is missing some. Found here are 150,000 to 200,000 clones, roughly 84% of them singletons; the top ten hold 0.26%. J is TRBJ2-1 and V is TRBV6-5, with 7 bases lining up with TRBD2. This sequence originates from a boy between 10 and 17 years old in good health and CMV-seronegative. The specimen sequenced was PBMCs. CDR3: CASGEGGVLEQFF. The DNA of the CDR3 is TGTGCCAGCGGGGAGGGCGGGGTGTTGGAGCAGTTCTTC.